These 5 T cell receptor beta chains originate from one sample sequenced in a study of T cells after yellow fever vaccination. Each CDR3 protein is one row after TCRdb ran MiXCR on the 5' RACE reads. The table records some 560,000 distinct CDR3 sequences, 15% to 20% of them present only once. The source material was PBMCs, sampled 15 days after the yellow fever booster vaccination. These receptor sequences come from a man in his thirties or forties who received the YFV17D yellow fever vaccine.

This clonotype was observed a handful of times. V is TRBV15 and J is TRBJ2-1; 9 nucleotides match TRBD2. The germline CDR1 and CDR2 sequences are LNHNV and YYDKDF (reference sequence). The length of the CDR3 is 16 residues. Trimming removed 3 bases from V and 8 bases from J; junction bases left unmatched: 11. The chain's CDR3 is CATSSGGRALVDEQFF. In nucleotides, the CDR3 is TGTGCCACCAGCAGTGGCGGGAGGGCCTTAGTCGATGAGCAGTTCTTC.

The V gene is TRBV11-2, the J gene TRBJ2-3; the match to TRBD2 covers 11 bases. V gave up 1 base and J gave up 3 bases; unmatched junction bases: 9. The CDR3 spans 18 residues. The germline V gene has CDR1 SGHAT and CDR2 FQNNGV. CDR3 DNA: TGTGCCAGCAGCTTAGTAATCACTAGCGGGAGCCCGACAGATACGCAGTATTTT. Translating it yields CASSLVITSGSPTDTQYF.

CDR3 amino acids: CASSGPGAPYEQYF. The CDR3 DNA is TGTGCCAGCAGCGGCCCGGGGGCCCCCTACGAGCAGTACTTC. V gene TRBV11-2 combines with J gene TRBJ2-7; D might be TRBD1 or TRBD2, each matching 6 bases. The germline V and J ends were trimmed by 5 bases and 2 bases, with 13 bases remaining between them. This CDR3 is built from 14 residues. Germline CDR1 is SGHAT and CDR2 is FQNNGV.

CDR3 in amino acids: CSARTAAKNIQYF. CDR3 DNA: TGCAGTGCTAGGACAGCAGCCAAAAACATTCAGTACTTC. The chain carries TRBV20-1 and TRBJ2-4; weak D call: TRBD1 (5 bases). The ends were cut back, 3 bases at V and 0 bases at J, with 6 bases in the middle. Germline CDR1 reads DFQATT; CDR2 reads SNEGSKA (reference sequence). The length of the CDR3 is 13 residues.

There are a few counts of this clonotype. The rearrangement uses TRBV20-1 and TRBJ2-7, with D tentatively TRBD2 (6 bases). V lost 1 base and J 5 bases, leaving 24 bases between the germline ends. This CDR3 has 17 amino acids. Germline values: CDR1 DFQATT, CDR2 SNEGSKA (reference sequence). CDR3 amino acids: CSARGSSEKKEPHEQYF. The CDR3 DNA is TGCAGTGCTAGAGGGTCTAGCGAGAAGAAGGAGCCCCACGAGCAGTACTTC.